The T cell receptor (beta chain) under discussion was sequenced for a study of graft-versus-host responses after intestinal transplantation. Study summary: Each transplant was multivisceral, liver-intestinal, or isolated intestinal. All of the recipients had induction that used anti-thymocyte globulin, then tacrolimus and steroids for two to three years. Whole-study results and caveats: Some GvH clones appeared in ileal mucosa or blood before recipient bone marrow. Circulating GvH clones peaking coincided with falling HvG clones soon after transplant.

The V and J ends lost 7 bases and 0 bases, in that order; junction bases with no gene match: 12. The CDR3 extends over 18 amino acids. CDR1 MDHEN and CDR2 SYDVKM come from the germline V gene. With respect to this clone: The antigen remains undetermined.

Sequencing used immunoSEQ multiplex PCR; TCRdb keeps in-frame clones, though not all of them. Of some 100,000 clones in the sample, roughly 92% were seen once. This sequence joins TRBV28 and TRBJ2-3; 11 bases align to TRBD2. This specimen consisted of unstimulated CD8+ T cells sorted from spleen or lymph node cells, obtained before transplant. This TCR was sampled from a human donor who was the organ donor for an intestinal transplant. CDR3 protein: CASTHPRLAGYSTDTQYF. CDR3 coding DNA: TGTGCCAGCACCCACCCCCGACTAGCGGGATATAGCACAGATACGCAGTATTTT.